This TCR beta chain was sequenced in a study of blood T cell repertoires in COVID-19. As for the study in general: Samples came from the United States, Italy and Spain, spanning acute and convalescent COVID-19. From T cells, B-cell-depleted T cells, or PBMCs came the material, which was cDNA or gDNA.

The CDR3 extends over 14 amino acids. Trimming took 10 bases from V and 2 from J; bases not matched to a gene: 10. Looked up from germline, CDR1 is SNHLY and CDR2 is FYNNEI. In the source study's methods: Reference gene primer amplification yielded estimated nucleated cell counts. Clones were sequenced by immunoSEQ multiplex PCR, and TCRdb holds only the in-frame ones, with some missing. The V and J calls and clone size are taken from that table; D and trimming were inferred from the DNA. The sample yields around 290,000 clones, around nine tenths seen once. Seattle patient enrollment occurred during active infection, with longitudinal follow-up thereafter.

J is TRBJ1-1 and V is TRBV2, with 7 bases aligning to TRBD1. The sequencing input was peripheral blood. The origin of this receptor is a woman in her 70s with COVID-19, enrolled during active disease. CDR3 DNA sequence: TGTGCCACCCTCAGGGGGACACTTAACACTGAAGCTTTCTTT. Its translation: CATLRGTLNTEAFF.